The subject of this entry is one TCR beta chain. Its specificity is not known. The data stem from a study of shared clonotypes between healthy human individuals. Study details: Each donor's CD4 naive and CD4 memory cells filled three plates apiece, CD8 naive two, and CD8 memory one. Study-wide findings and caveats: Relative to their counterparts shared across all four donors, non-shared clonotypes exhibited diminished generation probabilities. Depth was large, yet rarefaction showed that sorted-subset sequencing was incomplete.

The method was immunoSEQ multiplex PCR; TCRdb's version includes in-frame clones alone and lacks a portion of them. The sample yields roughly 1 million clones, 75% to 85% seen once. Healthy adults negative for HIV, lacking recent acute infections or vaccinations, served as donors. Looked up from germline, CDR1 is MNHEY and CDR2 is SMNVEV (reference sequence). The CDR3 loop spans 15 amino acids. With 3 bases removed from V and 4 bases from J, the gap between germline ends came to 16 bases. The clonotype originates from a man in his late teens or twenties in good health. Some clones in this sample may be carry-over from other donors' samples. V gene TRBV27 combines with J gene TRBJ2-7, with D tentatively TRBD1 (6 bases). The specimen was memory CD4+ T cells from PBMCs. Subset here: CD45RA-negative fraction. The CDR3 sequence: CASSFSYTGWYEQYF. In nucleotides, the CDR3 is TGTGCCAGCAGTTTTTCCTATACAGGGTGGTACGAGCAGTACTTC.